One sample yielded the 14 T cell receptor beta chains listed below, sequenced in a study of blood T cell repertoires in COVID-19 (dated by TCRdb to 2019 to 2021). The method was the immunoSEQ multiplex PCR assay. The table was pulled from immuneACCESS by TCRdb, which kept in-frame rearrangements only. Such tables lose some clones; where checked, under half of the loss comes from unresolved V genes, and the rest has no known cause. This sample has roughly 230,000 clones in its table, and 85% to 90% of those were observed once. The biggest ten clones account for 4% to 5% of the sample. Sequenced input: peripheral blood. These receptors originate from a woman aged 35 to 49 who had recovered from COVID-19.

In its sample, this clone was seen once. The rearrangement joins TRBV27 to TRBJ1-5; 10 bases match TRBD1. Germline V lookup: CDR1 MNHEY, CDR2 SMNVEV (reference sequence). The V and J ends lost 8 bases and 7 bases, in that order; junction bases with no gene match: 11. This CDR3 region has 15 residues. CDR3 protein: CASADPGQGRQPQHF. The CDR3 bases are TGTGCCAGCGCAGACCCGGGACAGGGGCGCCAGCCCCAGCATTTT.

This chain's CDR3 is CASSQGLLAGTYNEQFF. The CDR3 nucleotides read TGCGCCAGCAGCCAAGGGTTACTAGCGGGGACCTACAATGAGCAGTTCTTC. The chain has TRBV4-1 and TRBJ2-1; 10 bases align to TRBD2. V dropped 1 base and J dropped 2; count of bases not matched to a gene: 5. CDR3 length: 17 amino acids. The germline gives CDR1 MGHRA, CDR2 YSYEKL.

V usage is TRBV6-6 and J usage is TRBJ1-1; no clear D. V shed 3 bases and J shed 5 bases, with 10 bases lying between them. The V gene's germline CDR1 is MNHNY and CDR2 SVGAGI (reference sequence). This CDR3 has 13 residues. The CDR3, as DNA: TGTGCCAGCAGTTATCGGGAGGAAACTGAAGCTTTCTTT. Translated: CASSYREETEAFF.

The chain is built from TRBV7-2 and TRBJ2-4, with 11 bases that match TRBD2. The V gene end was trimmed by 4 bases and the J gene end by 8 bases; junction bases not matched to a gene: 4. The germline gives CDR1 SGHTA, CDR2 FQGNSA. The CDR3 is 14 amino acids. The CDR3 region has the DNA TGTGCCAGCAGCTCGACTAGCGGGACGGACATTCAGTACTTC. Translating gives CASSSTSGTDIQYF.

This rearrangement joins TRBV6-5 to TRBJ2-7; 7 bases are shared with TRBD2. Germline CDR1 MNHEY, CDR2 SVGAGI. With V trimmed by 9 bases and J by 2 bases, 7 bases remained unmatched. The CDR3 extends over 13 amino acids. The CDR3 loop is CARLAGLPYEQYF. The DNA for the CDR3 is TGTGCCAGATTAGCGGGCCTTCCCTACGAGCAGTACTTC.

This sequence joins TRBV21-1 and TRBJ1-1; the D call in the table, TRBD1, was not verified against the DNA. TRBV21-1 is a pseudogene segment. This CDR3 is built from 17 residues. CDR3 amino acids: CASSNRQGVGGNTEAFF. The CDR3 DNA reads TGTGCCAGCAGCAATCGTCAGGGGGTTGGTGGGAACACTGAAGCTTTCTTT.

This clone occurred once. The chain joins TRBV10-3 to TRBJ2-7, with D possibly matching TRBD1 (6 bases). The V and J ends lost 7 bases and 1 base respectively, with 11 bases between them. The CDR3 extends over 13 amino acids. Germline-derived CDR1 and CDR2 are ENHRY and SYGVKD. The CDR3 loop reads CAIKPQGSYEQYF. The CDR3 DNA is TGTGCCATCAAGCCACAGGGTTCCTACGAGCAGTACTTC.

The genes are TRBV6-5 and TRBJ1-5; possible D gene TRBD1, 5 bases. V lost 6 bases, J lost 0 bases, and 9 bases lay in between. The germline gives CDR1 MNHEY, CDR2 SVGAGI. The CDR3 length is 14 residues. This CDR3 is CASRGGVSNQPQHF. The CDR3 DNA reads TGTGCCAGCAGGGGGGGGGTTAGCAATCAGCCCCAGCATTTT.

This rearrangement joins TRBV19 to TRBJ2-3; 8 bases are shared with TRBD2. The J segment lost 6 bases and the V segment lost 5 bases, leaving 7 bases of the junction unmatched. This CDR3 contains 14 residues. Looked up from germline, CDR1 is LNHDA and CDR2 is SQIVND (reference sequence). The CDR3 loop reads CASSPAGGADTQYF. CDR3 sequence (DNA): TGTGCCAGTAGTCCCGCCGGGGGGGCGGATACGCAGTATTTT.

The V and J genes are TRBV18 and TRBJ2-2, with 9 bases that match TRBD1. V dropped 5 bases and J dropped 6; count of bases not matched to a gene: 7. The CDR3 runs 15 residues. Germline CDR1 and CDR2: KGHSH and LQKENI. The CDR3 loop is CASSTTGGRSGELFF. CDR3 in DNA: TGTGCCAGCTCAACTACAGGGGGCAGATCCGGGGAGCTGTTTTTT.

The V call is TRBV19, the J call TRBJ2-1, with a weak D call TRBD2 (5 bases). Germline V gene sequence: CDR1 LNHDA, CDR2 SQIVND (reference sequence). Trimming removed 7 bases at V and 4 bases at J, with 17 bases between. CDR3 length equals 15 residues. CDR3: CASNPRKGAYNEQFF. For the CDR3, the DNA is TGTGCCAGTAACCCCAGGAAGGGAGCGTACAATGAGCAGTTCTTC. Full variable domain (remainder filled in from reference TRBV19 and TRBJ2-1): DGGITQSPKYLFRKEGQNVTLSCEQNLNHDAMYWYRQDPGQGLRLIYYSQIVNDFQKGDIAEGYSVSREKKESFPLTVTSAQKNPTAFYLCASNPRKGAYNEQFFGPGTRLTVL.

The rearrangement joins TRBV5-1 to TRBJ2-3; TRBD2 is a possible D gene (6 bases). Trimming shortened V by 3 bases and J by 5 bases, and 19 bases separated the two germline ends. This CDR3 has 16 amino acids. Germline V gene sequence: CDR1 SGHRS, CDR2 YFSETQ. The CDR3 reads CASSSGAGRGLDTQYF. The CDR3 DNA sequence: TGCGCCAGCAGCTCTGGGGCGGGAAGGGGTCTAGATACGCAGTATTTT.

This chain uses TRBV12-3 or TRBV12-4 with TRBJ2-1; 11 positions match TRBD2. This CDR3 region has 13 residues. The V segment lost 7 bases and the J segment 6 bases; nucleotides outside the gene matches: 2. DNA of the CDR3: TGTGCCAGCACCACTAGCGGGGGCAATGAGCAGTTCTTC. Translating gives CASTTSGGNEQFF.

The chain has TRBV19 and TRBJ2-5, with 12 positions matching TRBD2. This CDR3 region has 16 residues. Germline-derived CDR1 and CDR2 are LNHDA and SQIVND (reference sequence). The V segment lost 5 bases and the J segment 5 bases; nucleotides outside the gene matches: 9. In DNA form, the CDR3 reads TGTGCCAGTAGTTCACTCGTGACTAGCGGGAGTGAGACCCAGTACTTC. Translation: CASSSLVTSGSETQYF.